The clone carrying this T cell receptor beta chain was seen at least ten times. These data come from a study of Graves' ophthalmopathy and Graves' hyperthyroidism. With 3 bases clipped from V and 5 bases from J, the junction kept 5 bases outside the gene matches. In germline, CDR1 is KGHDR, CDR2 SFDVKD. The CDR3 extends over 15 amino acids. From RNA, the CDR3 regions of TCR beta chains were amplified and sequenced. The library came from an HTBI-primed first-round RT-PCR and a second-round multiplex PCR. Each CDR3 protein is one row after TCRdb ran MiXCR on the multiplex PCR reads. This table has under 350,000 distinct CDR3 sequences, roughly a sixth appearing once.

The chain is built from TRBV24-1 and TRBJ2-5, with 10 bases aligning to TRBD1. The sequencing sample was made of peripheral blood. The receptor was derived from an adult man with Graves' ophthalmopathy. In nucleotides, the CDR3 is TGTGCCACCAGTGATCGGGACAGGGGTGGTGAGACCCAGTACTTC. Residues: CATSDRDRGGETQYF.